Listed below are T cell receptor beta chains from one sample, sequenced in a study of T cell changes during pregnancy in multiple sclerosis. The table came from immunoSEQ multiplex PCR; TCRdb's copy has only in-frame clones and leaves some out. This sample has roughly 60,000 clones, with 90% found just once. Here the sequenced sample was peripheral blood, taken in the second trimester of pregnancy. The receptors come from a female donor in good health, enrolled as a control in a pregnancy study. CDR3s include the opening cysteine and the closing phenylalanine or tryptophan. A D gene is named only where the DNA matches it firmly. Clone size appears in some rows only: once, few, many, or a class for an expanded clone.

TRBV6-6	.	TRBJ1-5	.	TGTGCCAGCAGTTATAGCAGGGGCAATCAGCCCCAGCATTTT	CASSYSRGNQPQHF
TRBV5-1	TRBD2	TRBJ2-7	.	TGCGCCAGCAGGTCTGGACTAGCGGGAAGGTACGAGCAGTACTTC	CASRSGLAGRYEQYF
TRBV5-4	TRBD1	TRBJ1-4	.	TGTGCCAGCAGCATGACAGGGGAGGAACTGTTTTTT	CASSMTGEELFF
TRBV18	TRBD2	TRBJ2-1	.	TGTGCCAGCTCACCACGCGGGAGCCAAGACAATGAGCAGTTCTTC	CASSPRGSQDNEQFF
TRBV19	.	TRBJ1-5	.	TGTGCCAGTAGACCTAGGGGGGGTGTAATCGGTCAGCCCCAGCATTTT	CASRPRGGVIGQPQHF
TRBV6-6	.	TRBJ2-3	.	TGTGCCAGCAGCCAAGCTCAGCTGGGGCTGTATTTT	CASSQAQLGLYF
TRBV11-2	.	TRBJ1-1	.	TGTGCCAGCAGCTTCGGGAAGACTAACACTGAAGCTTTCTTT	CASSFGKTNTEAFF
TRBV7-9	TRBD1	TRBJ2-2	.	TGTGCCAGCAGCTTAAGATCGGCCAGGGGGCTCACCGGGGAGCTGTTTTTT	CASSLRSARGLTGELFF
TRBV7-2	TRBD1	TRBJ1-2	.	TGTGCCAGCAGCTCGACCCGGGACAGCTATGGCTACACCTTC	CASSSTRDSYGYTF
TRBV18	.	TRBJ1-2	.	TGTGCCAGCTCTCAGTTTAACTATGGCTACACCTTC	CASSQFNYGYTF
TRBV14	TRBD1	TRBJ2-7	once	TGTGCCAGCAGCCAAACGGGACAGGAAAGATACGAGCAGTACTTC	CASSQTGQERYEQYF
TRBV9	.	TRBJ2-1	once	TGTGCCAGCAGCGCTACTTTGGAGCCGCGGTACAATGAGCAGTTCTTC	CASSATLEPRYNEQFF
TRBV2	.	TRBJ1-1	.	TGTGCCAGCAGTTCCCAACAGGGCCTGAACACTGAAGCTTTCTTT	CASSSQQGLNTEAFF
TRBV5-1	.	TRBJ2-3	once	TGCGCCAGCAGCTTGGTAGCGGACCCCACAGATACGCAGTATTTT	CASSLVADPTDTQYF
TRBV19	TRBD2	TRBJ2-3	.	TGTGCCAGTAAAGGACTAGGGACAGATACGCAGTATTTT	CASKGLGTDTQYF
TRBV7-9	.	TRBJ1-1	.	TGTGCCAGCAGCCCACAGGTGGATGAAGCTTTCTTT	CASSPQVDEAFF
TRBV11-2	.	TRBJ2-7	.	TGTGCCAGCAGCTTAGTCCGGTATGAGGCCGAGCAGTACTTC	CASSLVRYEAEQYF
TRBV4-1	TRBD2	TRBJ2-5	.	TGCGCCAGCAGCCGACTAGCGGGGGAGGAGACCCAGTACTTC	CASSRLAGEETQYF
TRBV18	.	TRBJ1-5	.	TGTGCCAGCTCATTGGCAGGGCAGGAGTTAAGCAATCAGCCCCAGCATTTT	CASSLAGQELSNQPQHF
TRBV7-8	.	TRBJ1-2	.	TGTGCCAGCAGCTCTGATGCGGGGCTTTATGGCTACACCTTC	CASSSDAGLYGYTF